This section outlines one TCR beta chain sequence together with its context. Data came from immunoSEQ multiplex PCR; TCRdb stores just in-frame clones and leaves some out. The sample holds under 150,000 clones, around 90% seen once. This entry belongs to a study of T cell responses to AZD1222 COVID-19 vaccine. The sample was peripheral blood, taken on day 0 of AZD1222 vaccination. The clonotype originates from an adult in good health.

CDR3 nucleotides: TGTGCCAGCAGCCTCTTCTCCTATAATTCACCCCTCCACTTT. It translates to CASSLFSYNSPLHF. This chain uses TRBV14 with TRBJ1-6; D remains ambiguous. Trimming removed 4 bases from V and 0 bases from J, with 4 bases in between. The CDR3 totals 14 residues. Germline CDR1 reads SGHDN; CDR2 reads FVKESK. Drawing the rest from reference TRBV14 and TRBJ1-6, the complete variable domain is EAGVTQFPSHSVIEKGQTVTLRCDPISGHDNLYWYRRVMGKEIKFLLHFVKESKQDESGMPNNRFLAERTGGTYSTLKVQPAELEDSGVYFCASSLFSYNSPLHFGNGTRLTVT.